The source of this T cell receptor beta chain is a study of shared clonotypes between healthy human individuals. The study's findings and limits: Clonotypes which were not shared had lower generation probabilities than clonotypes that all four donors shared. Naive subsets tended to show greater estimated richness than memory subsets.

The table came from immunoSEQ multiplex PCR; TCRdb's copy has only in-frame clones and leaves some out. The sample records about 1 million clones, roughly 75% being singletons. The J segment lost 7 bases and the V segment lost 1 base, leaving 3 bases of the junction unmatched. Germline loops: CDR1 SEHNR, CDR2 FQNEAQ (reference sequence). The CDR3 length is 16 residues. Remarks on this clone: As yet, its antigen is unknown.

Sequenced material: memory CD4+ T cells sorted from blood. Subset denoted: CD45RA-negative fraction. The chain employs TRBV7-9 and TRBJ2-2, with 13 bases fitting TRBD2. This TCR derives from a man between 18 and 29 years old in good health. CDR3 amino acids: CASSLGTSGSLGELFF. For the CDR3, the DNA is TGTGCCAGCAGCTTAGGGACTAGCGGGAGTCTCGGGGAGCTGTTTTTT. The full variable domain, rest sourced from reference TRBV7-9 and TRBJ2-2, is DTGVSQNPRHKITKRGQNVTFRCDPISEHNRLYWYRQTLGQGPEFLTYFQNEAQLEKSRLLSDRFSAERPKGSFSTLEIQRTEQGDSAMYLCASSLGTSGSLGELFFGEGSRLTVL.